This entry lists 25 T cell receptor beta chains sequenced from one sample in a study of OX40 agonist ivuxolimab in advanced cancers. The table came from immunoSEQ multiplex PCR; TCRdb's copy has only in-frame clones and leaves some out. Of about 75,000 clones listed, 90% are singletons. Specimen: CD4+ or CD8+ T cells sorted from blood, collected in a trial of the OX40 agonist ivuxolimab. The receptor set was obtained from an adult with an advanced solid tumor such as melanoma, head and neck, liver or kidney cancer.

Remarks on this clone: At one of its ends the junction is not consistent with the germline gene, which may arise from a read error. The V call is TRBV7-9, the J call TRBJ2-7, with D hard to call. The CDR3 length is 16 residues. In germline, CDR1 is SEHNR, CDR2 FQNEAQ (reference sequence). The CDR3, as DNA: TGTGCCAGCAGCTTTTTTTATCCGGGCCTCTCCAACGAGCAGTACTTC. Protein product: CASSFFYPGLSNEQYF.

The V gene is TRBV6-5, the J gene TRBJ1-2; 7 positions agree with TRBD1. J lost 8 bases, V lost 0 bases, and 9 bases had no gene match. Germline CDR1 is MNHEY and CDR2 is SVGAGI. The CDR3 sequence is 15 residues long. The CDR3 is CASSYSGRGLGGYTF. In nucleotides, the CDR3 is TGTGCCAGCAGTTACTCGGGGAGGGGGCTAGGGGGCTACACCTTC.

The J gene is TRBJ2-1, the V gene TRBV5-6; D gene unclear. Germline assignment: CDR1 SGHDT and CDR2 YYEEEE. The CDR3 loop spans 15 amino acids. Trimming took off 0 bases at V and 0 bases at J, with 7 bases between the two ends. The CDR3 DNA reads TGTGCCAGCAGCTTGGGTTGGGACTCCTACAATGAGCAGTTCTTC. Translating gives CASSLGWDSYNEQFF.

The chain carries TRBV10-3 and TRBJ2-4; the match to TRBD2 covers 9 bases. The CDR3 consists of 16 residues. With V trimmed by 4 bases and J by 0 bases, 4 bases remained unmatched. Germline V gene lookup returns CDR1 ENHRY and CDR2 SYGVKD. The CDR3 protein is CAISGVSGGAKNIQYF. As DNA, the CDR3 is TGTGCCATCAGTGGAGTTAGCGGGGGAGCCAAAAACATTCAGTACTTC.

Written as DNA, the CDR3 is TGTGCCAGCAGCTTGTTATGGGGAAACGACGAGCAGTACTTC. Translating it yields CASSLLWGNDEQYF. The chain combines TRBV7-9 with TRBJ2-7; D is unclear. V lost 3 bases to trimming and J lost 5 bases, with 14 bases between them. Germline V lookup: CDR1 SEHNR, CDR2 FQNEAQ (reference sequence). The CDR3 contains 14 residues.

The rearrangement joins TRBV25-1 to TRBJ2-5; 11 nucleotides line up with TRBD2. Germline CDR1 reads MGHDK; CDR2 reads SYGVNS. V shed 4 bases and J 5 bases; nucleotides not matched to a gene: 9. The CDR3 consists of 16 residues. CDR3 sequence (DNA): TGTGCCAGCAGTGGAGGTAGCGGGGGGGCCCGGGAGACCCAGTACTTC. Translation gives CASSGGSGGARETQYF. The complete variable domain, with remaining parts taken from reference TRBV25-1 and TRBJ2-5, reads EADIYQTPRYLVIGTGKKITLECSQTMGHDKMYWYQQDPGMELHLIHYSYGVNSTEKGDLSSESTVSRIRTEHFPLTLESARPSHTSQYLCASSGGSGGARETQYFGPGTRLLVL.

V and J are TRBV5-1 and TRBJ2-1; TRBD2 aligns across 8 bases. CDR1 is SGHRS, CDR2 YFSETQ, per germline. V gave up 0 bases and J gave up 3 bases; unmatched junction bases: 2. The CDR3 has 15 residues. The CDR3 here is CASSLASGLYNEQFF. The CDR3 coding sequence is TGCGCCAGCAGCTTGGCTAGCGGGCTCTACAATGAGCAGTTCTTC.

The V and J genes are TRBV28 and TRBJ1-1; TRBD1 aligns across 8 bases. V was pared by 6 bases and J by 1 base, with 10 bases of the junction left unmatched. CDR1 and CDR2 (germline): MDHEN, SYDVKM. CDR3 size: 16 residues. CDR3 sequence (DNA): TGTGCCAGCAGCCTCGCCGGAGGACAGGGGAACACTGAAGCTTTCTTT. Translating it yields CASSLAGGQGNTEAFF.

The chain employs TRBV28 and TRBJ1-1; 11 bases line up with TRBD1. The length of the CDR3 is 15 residues. Germline V gene sequence: CDR1 MDHEN, CDR2 SYDVKM. V lost 9 bases, J lost 1 base, and 7 bases stayed unmatched. As DNA, the CDR3 is TGTGCCAGTCGGGACAGGGGGAGCCCGAACACTGAAGCTTTCTTT. It is translated as CASRDRGSPNTEAFF.

V usage is TRBV5-1 and J usage is TRBJ2-7; D might be TRBD2 (7 bases). This CDR3 has 15 amino acids. In germline, CDR1 is SGHRS, CDR2 YFSETQ. Trimming took off 6 bases at V and 1 base at J, with 17 bases between the two ends. The CDR3, as DNA: TGCGCCAGCACCAAAGGGGGGGCAGGGTCCTACGAGCAGTACTTC. As protein: CASTKGGAGSYEQYF. Combining the CDR3 with reference TRBV5-1 and TRBJ2-7 gives the whole variable domain KAGVTQTPRYLIKTRGQQVTLSCSPISGHRSVSWYQQTPGQGLQFLFEYFSETQRNKGNFPGRFSGRQFSNSRSEMNVSTLELGDSALYLCASTKGGAGSYEQYFGPGTRLTVT.

Details on this clone: The missing conserved phenylalanine or tryptophan at the end of this CDR3 makes a read error likely. It is unclear where the CDR3 begins or ends on the DNA, so no DNA is shown, and the CDR3 is as TCRdb lists it. The chain recombines TRBV7-3 with TRBJ2-7; the table calls TRBD2, which could not be checked here. The CDR3 is 12 amino acids long, termini counted. CDR1 SGHTA and CDR2 FQGTGA come from the germline V gene. This CDR3 is CASNGTGTSLPS.

This clone is a singleton in its sample. This chain links TRBV29-1 with TRBJ2-5; 8 bases fit TRBD1. Looked up from germline, CDR1 is SQVTM and CDR2 is ANQGSEA. The CDR3 totals 14 residues. V was clipped by 5 bases and J by 1 base; unmatched bases: 6. The CDR3 region is CSVRAGTGQETQYF. In nucleotides, the CDR3 is TGCAGCGTTCGAGCCGGGACAGGCCAAGAGACCCAGTACTTC.

This clone showed up just once. V gene TRBV29-1 combines with J gene TRBJ2-1; D is tentatively TRBD1 or TRBD2 (5 bases each). The CDR3 length is 13 residues. Germline V gene data show CDR1 as SQVTM and CDR2 as ANQGSEA. Trimming removed 2 bases at V and 7 bases at J, with 12 bases between. CDR3 region: CSVERRAGNEQFF. The CDR3 DNA is TGCAGCGTTGAACGCAGGGCGGGTAATGAGCAGTTCTTC.

CDR3 amino acids: CSARTGRETQYF. As DNA, the CDR3 is TGCAGCGCCCGGACAGGCAGGGAGACCCAGTACTTC. The chain combines TRBV29-1 with TRBJ2-5; 7 nucleotides line up with TRBD1. The germline CDR1 and CDR2 sequences are SQVTM and ANQGSEA. With V trimmed by 7 bases and J by 5 bases, 7 bases remained unmatched. The CDR3 covers 12 residues. Complete variable domain (other parts from reference TRBV29-1 and TRBJ2-5): SAVISQKPSRDICQRGTSLTIQCQVDSQVTMMFWYRQQPGQSLTLIATANQGSEATYESGFVIDKFPISRPNLTFSTLTVSNMSPEDSSIYLCSARTGRETQYFGPGTRLLVL.

The chain combines TRBV5-1 with TRBJ1-4, with 8 bases identical to TRBD1. Germline values: CDR1 SGHRS, CDR2 YFSETQ. The CDR3 contains 15 residues. The trim removed 6 bases at V and 8 bases at J, leaving 12 bases unmatched. CDR3 sequence: CASTPTGDGQEKLFF. In DNA form, the CDR3 reads TGCGCCAGCACCCCGACAGGGGACGGACAGGAAAAACTGTTTTTT.

This sequence joins TRBV30 and TRBJ2-5; 9 bases fit TRBD1. V lost 0 bases and J lost 4; bases outside the gene matches: 6. Germline values: CDR1 GTSNPN, CDR2 SVGIG (reference sequence). CDR3 size: 15 residues. The CDR3 is CAWSVPGTGSETQYF. CDR3 nucleotides: TGTGCCTGGAGTGTCCCCGGGACAGGGTCAGAGACCCAGTACTTC.

V is TRBV7-2 and J is TRBJ2-4; D is possibly TRBD2 (5 bases). Between the trimmed V and J ends, which lost 0 bases and 6 bases, there was a span of 12 bases. This CDR3 is built from 15 residues. Per germline, CDR1 SGHTA and CDR2 FQGNSA. CDR3 residues: CASSLAGVSGNIQYF. CDR3 nucleotides: TGTGCCAGCAGCTTAGCGGGAGTTTCAGGAAACATTCAGTACTTC. Full variable domain (missing parts from reference TRBV7-2 and TRBJ2-4): GAGVSQSPSNKVTEKGKDVELRCDPISGHTALYWYRQSLGQGLEFLIYFQGNSAPDKSGLPSDRFSAERTGGSVSTLTIQRTQQEDSAVYLCASSLAGVSGNIQYFGAGTRLSVL.

The chain couples TRBV7-2 to TRBJ2-3; D not certain. Germline CDR1 reads SGHTA; CDR2 reads FQGNSA. CDR3 length equals 13 residues. With 5 bases removed from V and 0 bases from J, the gap between germline ends came to 6 bases. This CDR3 reads CASSTASTDTQYF. The CDR3 DNA follows: TGTGCCAGCAGCACAGCTAGCACAGATACGCAGTATTTT.

The J gene is TRBJ2-7, the V gene TRBV5-3; TRBD2 matches 10 bases. TRBV5-3 is given ORF status, its function remaining uncertain. This CDR3 contains 17 residues. Losses at the gene ends were 4 bases for V and 2 bases for J; bases not matched to a gene: 12. Here the CDR3 reads CARSPQTSSGSPYEQYF. Here the CDR3 DNA reads TGTGCCAGAAGCCCTCAAACCTCTAGCGGGAGCCCCTACGAGCAGTACTTC.

Written as DNA, the CDR3 is TGTGCCAGCAGTACACAGCTCCAAGAGACCCAGTACTTC. Translated, it gives CASSTQLQETQYF. The chain carries TRBV6-4 and TRBJ2-5; D call uncertain. Germline values: CDR1 MRHNA, CDR2 SNTAGT. The CDR3 is 13 residues long. Between the trimmed V and J ends, which lost 5 bases and 1 base, there was a span of 8 bases.

The genes are TRBV6-1 and TRBJ2-1; TRBD1 matches 9 bases. With V trimmed by 4 bases and J by 7 bases, 11 bases remained unmatched. CDR1 and CDR2 from the germline V gene are MNHNS and SASEGT. The CDR3 is 16 residues long. For the CDR3, the DNA is TGTGCCAGCAGTGGACGGACAGGGGAAGGATCGAATGAGCAGTTCTTC. Translated, it gives CASSGRTGEGSNEQFF.

The genes are TRBV28 and TRBJ1-6; no reliable D call. The CDR3 is 16 residues long. Germline CDR1 and CDR2: MDHEN and SYDVKM. Trimming removed 3 bases from V and 1 base from J, with 10 bases in between. The CDR3 reads CASSLSGTSYNSPLHF. The CDR3 DNA reads as TGTGCCAGCAGTTTGTCGGGTACATCCTATAATTCACCCCTCCACTTT.

This clone was observed a few times. The CDR3 sequence: CASRGEGEAFF. The CDR3 nucleotides are TGTGCCAGCAGAGGGGAGGGAGAAGCTTTCTTT. The chain uses TRBV2 and TRBJ1-1; D possibly corresponds to TRBD1 (5 bases). This CDR3 comprises 11 residues. The germline V gene encodes CDR1 SNHLY and CDR2 FYNNEI. V dropped 6 bases and J dropped 8 bases, with 10 bases sitting between them.

V and J are TRBV9 and TRBJ2-1; 8 nucleotides match TRBD2. V shed 0 bases, J shed 4 bases, and the junction held 6 bases outside the gene matches. CDR1 and CDR2 from the germline V gene are SGDLS and YYNGEE. The CDR3 runs to 16 residues. CDR3 sequence reads: CASSVDTSGVYNEQFF. The CDR3, as DNA: TGTGCCAGCAGCGTAGATACTAGCGGAGTTTACAATGAGCAGTTCTTC.

The chain joins TRBV15 to TRBJ1-1, with a weak D call TRBD1 (5 bases). CDR1 LNHNV and CDR2 YYDKDF come from the germline V gene (reference sequence). V was clipped by 1 base and J by 6 bases, with 9 bases between them. This CDR3 is built from 13 residues. This CDR3 reads CATSRAGFSEAFF. As DNA, the CDR3 is TGTGCCACCAGCAGAGCAGGGTTCTCTGAAGCTTTCTTT. The complete variable domain, with remaining parts taken from reference TRBV15 and TRBJ1-1, reads DAMVIQNPRYQVTQFGKPVTLSCSQTLNHNVMYWYQQKSSQAPKLLFHYYDKDFNNEADTPDNFQSRRPNTSFCFLDIRSPGLGDTAMYLCATSRAGFSEAFFGQGTRLTVV.